These T cell receptor beta chains were read from a single sample in a study of T cell repertoires in cytomegalovirus infection. TCRdb re-called the reads through MiXCR, storing one row per CDR3 protein. Of some 700,000 distinct CDR3 sequences detected, 35% appear once; the ten largest clones hold around 2.8%. Sample: PBMCs. The receptors were gathered from a human donor in good health (CMV status not recorded). Some clones in this sample may be carry-over from other donors' samples. CDR3s include the opening cysteine and the closing phenylalanine or tryptophan. A D gene is named only where the DNA matches it firmly. For some rows the clone size is stated as once, few or many, or as a class when expanded; others skip it.

>many|TRBD1|TRBJ2-4|TRBV7-6
TGTGCCAGCAGCTTTGGGACAGGGACCAAAAACATTCAGTACTTC
CASSFGTGTKNIQYF
>NA|NA|TRBJ1-2|TRBV20-1
TGCAGTGCTAGTCCAGGGGTCTATGGCTACACCTTC
CSASPGVYGYTF
>NA|TRBD1|TRBJ1-5|TRBV29-1
TGCAGCGTTGAAGGGACAGGGACGAATCAGCCCCAGCATTTT
CSVEGTGTNQPQHF
>NA|NA|TRBJ1-1|TRBV2
TGTGCCAGCCGCAGAACAGTGACCCGGGCTGAAGCTTTCTTT
CASRRTVTRAEAFF
>once|NA|TRBJ1-6|TRBV19
TGTGCCAGTAATGAGGTCGGATTATCTAATTCACCCCTCCACTTT
CASNEVGLSNSPLHF
>few|TRBD1|TRBJ2-7|TRBV6-5
TGTGCCAGCAAGGGGCGACAGGGGACCTACGAGCAGTACTTC
CASKGRQGTYEQYF
>NA|TRBD1|TRBJ1-1|TRBV19
TGTGCCAGTAGTATAGTGACAGGGGTTGATGCCACTGAAGCTTTCTTT
CASSIVTGVDATEAFF
>NA|NA|TRBJ1-5|TRBV6-6
TGTGCCAGCACGCCGTATAGCAATCAGTCCCAGCATTTT
CASTPYSNQSQHF
>NA|NA|TRBJ2-6|TRBV12-3/TRBV12-4
TGTGCCAGCAGTTTGAAAGGAGGGGCTGGGGCCAACGTCCTGACTTTC
CASSLKGGAGANVLTF
>few|NA|TRBJ2-3|TRBV7-2
TGTGCCAGCAGCTTATATCCGTCGGGCTTTTCCACAGATACGCAGTATTTT
CASSLYPSGFSTDTQYF
>many|TRBD1|TRBJ2-7|TRBV7-8
TGTGCCAGCAGCCCCCAGGGACAGGCCTACGAGCAGTACTTC
CASSPQGQAYEQYF
>NA|TRBD2|TRBJ2-1|TRBV6-9
TGTGCCAGCAGTTATTTTACCGGCGGGAGCTCCTACAATGAGCAGTTCTTC
CASSYFTGGSSYNEQFF
>many|NA|TRBJ1-5|TRBV7-6
TGTGCCCCTCCCACACGGAACTTCAATCAGCCCCAGCATTTT
CAPPTRNFNQPQHF
>NA|TRBD1|TRBJ1-2|TRBV6-5
TGTGCCAGCAGTCCCGACAGGGGTGGCTATGGCTACACCTTC
CASSPDRGGYGYTF
>NA|TRBD1|TRBJ1-1|TRBV7-6
TGTGCCAGCAGCCTATTGACAGGGGTGAACACTGAAGCTTTCTTT
CASSLLTGVNTEAFF
>NA|NA|TRBJ1-2|TRBV12-3/TRBV12-4
TGTGCCAGCAGTTCGGTTACAGGGCCCGGCTATGGCTACACCTTC
CASSSVTGPGYGYTF
>once|TRBD1|TRBJ2-6|TRBV6-1
TGTGCCAGCAGCTACGCGGGGACAGGCCGCTCTGGGGCCAACGTCCTGACTTTC
CASSYAGTGRSGANVLTF
>NA|NA|TRBJ1-4|TRBV11-2
TGTGCCAGCAGCCCAGGGACAACAACTAATGAAAAACTGTTTTTT
CASSPGTTTNEKLFF
>few|NA|TRBJ1-1|TRBV28
TGTGCCAGCCGGGGGTCGGACGGGACTGAAGCTTTCTTT
CASRGSDGTEAFF
>few|TRBD1|TRBJ1-2|TRBV28
TGTGCCACCTTGGGACAGAACTATGGCTACACCTTC
CATLGQNYGYTF
>few|NA|TRBJ2-3|TRBV6-1
TGTGCCAGCAAAACGTTCGGGGGTTGGAGCACAGATACGCAGTATTTT
CASKTFGGWSTDTQYF
>NA|TRBD1|TRBJ2-2|TRBV28
TGTGCCAGCAGTTTAAAGGGACAGCTGAACACCGGGGAGCTGTTTTTT
CASSLKGQLNTGELFF
>NA|NA|TRBJ1-6|TRBV2
TGTGCCAGCAGGGAGGGACCGACGATTTCACCCCTCCACTTT
CASREGPTISPLHF
>NA|TRBD1|TRBJ2-5|TRBV14
TGTGCCAGCAGCCAAAATGGACAGGGTGGGGGAGAGACCCAGTACTTC
CASSQNGQGGGETQYF
>few|NA|TRBJ2-2|TRBV18
TGTGCCAGCCCACGCCAGTACACCGGGGAGCTGTTTTTT
CASPRQYTGELFF
>NA|NA|TRBJ1-2|TRBV20-1
TGCAGTGCTAGAAAAGCAGGGGTAATCTATGGCTACACCTTC
CSARKAGVIYGYTF
>NA|TRBD2|TRBJ2-3|TRBV7-2
TGTGCCAGAAGCTTAGACGGGGGGGCCGGAGATACGCAGTATTTT
CARSLDGGAGDTQYF
>many|TRBD2|TRBJ2-1|TRBV7-2
TGTGCCAGCAGCTTAGCAACAGCGGGGGGATACAATGAGCAGTTCTTC
CASSLATAGGYNEQFF
>NA|NA|TRBJ1-4|TRBV28
TGTGCCAGCATGGAGGGAACTAATGAAAAACTGTTTTTT
CASMEGTNEKLFF